What follows are 15 T cell receptor beta chains derived from one specimen sequenced in a study of shared clonotypes between healthy human individuals. Some clones are missing from TCRdb's copy, which holds only in-frame ones; the method was immunoSEQ multiplex PCR. Of over a million clones in the sample, 75% to 85% were seen once. The sample consisted of memory CD4+ T cells from PBMCs. The subset here: CD45RA-negative fraction. These receptor sequences come from a man aged 18 to 30 in good health. Some clones in this sample may be carry-over from other donors' samples.

The chain uses TRBV5-4 and TRBJ1-5, with 7 nucleotides matching TRBD1. The CDR3 has 14 amino acids. Looked up from germline, CDR1 is SGHNT and CDR2 is YYREEE (reference sequence). V dropped 5 bases and J dropped 2; count of bases not matched to a gene: 4. DNA for the CDR3: TGTGCCAGCAGTTCAGGACAGGGCAATCAGCCCCAGCATTTT. Its translation is CASSSGQGNQPQHF.

The chain has TRBV10-3 and TRBJ1-2; unclear D gene. In germline, CDR1 is ENHRY, CDR2 SYGVKD. This CDR3 is built from 12 residues. V was shortened by 6 bases and J by 4 bases, with 9 bases between the two germline ends. The CDR3 loop is CAISGRTYGYTF. CDR3 sequence (DNA): TGTGCCATCAGCGGAAGAACCTATGGCTACACCTTC.

This clone occurred once. This clone may be a read error of a much larger clone one base away. The rearrangement joins TRBV18 to TRBJ2-7; weak D call: TRBD2 (6 bases). The length of the CDR3 is 14 residues. Per the germline V gene, CDR1 is KGHSH and CDR2 is LQKENI. This CDR3 is CASPPSGPSYEQYF. The CDR3 DNA reads TGTGCCAGCCCACCAAGCGGGCCCTCCTACGAGCAGTACTTC.

The chain uses TRBV18 and TRBJ1-1, with 8 bases fitting TRBD1. Per germline, CDR1 KGHSH and CDR2 LQKENI. The CDR3 runs 14 residues. V lost 4 bases, J lost 7 bases, and 8 bases stayed unmatched. CDR3 nucleotides: TGTGCCAGCTCACAAGGACAGGGTTATGTTGAAGCTTTCTTT. Translating gives CASSQGQGYVEAFF.

The chain is built from TRBV5-6 and TRBJ2-1; the D gene is possibly TRBD1 (6 bases). V lost 4 bases to trimming and J lost 3 bases, with 14 bases between them. This CDR3 has 15 residues. The germline CDR1 and CDR2 sequences are SGHDT and YYEEEE. The CDR3 protein is CASSADEGDYNEQFF. The CDR3 DNA reads as TGTGCCAGCAGCGCGGACGAGGGGGACTACAATGAGCAGTTCTTC.

This clone was counted at least ten times. The identical CDR3 is also encoded by other nucleotide sequences in the sample. The chain employs TRBV7-2 and TRBJ2-7; D may be TRBD2 (6 bases). Germline V CDR1 and CDR2: SGHTA, FQGNSA. CDR3 length: 14 residues. V shed 0 bases and J shed 3 bases, with 9 bases lying between them. The chain's CDR3 is CASSLAVGGYEQYF. The CDR3 bases are TGTGCCAGCAGCTTAGCGGTGGGAGGCTACGAGCAGTACTTC.

V gene TRBV28 combines with J gene TRBJ2-1, with 12 bases identical to TRBD2. The CDR3 covers 17 residues. Looked up from germline, CDR1 is MDHEN and CDR2 is SYDVKM. V shed 3 bases, J shed 4 bases, and the junction held 7 bases outside the gene matches. CDR3 sequence reads: CASSFRLAGDLYNEQFF. The CDR3 DNA sequence: TGTGCCAGCAGTTTCAGACTAGCGGGAGACCTTTACAATGAGCAGTTCTTC.

This sequence joins TRBV27 and TRBJ1-2, with D possibly TRBD1 on 5 matching bases. This CDR3 is 14 amino acids long. Trimming took off 6 bases at V and 7 bases at J, with 18 bases between the two ends. Germline lookup yields CDR1 MNHEY and CDR2 SMNVEV (reference sequence). The CDR3 sequence is CASRTPGTGRGYTF. The CDR3 nucleotides read TGTGCCAGCAGAACCCCTGGTACGGGGCGTGGCTACACCTTC.

V gene TRBV11-2 combines with J gene TRBJ2-7; D is perhaps TRBD2 (6 bases). V was shortened by 6 bases and J by 4 bases, with 19 bases between the two germline ends. Germline V gene sequence: CDR1 SGHAT, CDR2 FQNNGV. The CDR3 has 15 residues. The CDR3 protein is CASRGVGTGTYEQYF. The CDR3 DNA reads TGTGCCAGCAGGGGGGTCGGGACTGGCACTTACGAGCAGTACTTC. The whole variable domain, remainder taken from reference TRBV11-2 and TRBJ2-7, is EAGVAQSPRYKIIEKRQSVAFWCNPISGHATLYWYQQILGQGPKLLIQFQNNGVVDDSQLPKDRFSAERLKGVDSTLKIQPAKLEDSAVYLCASRGVGTGTYEQYFGPGTRLTVT.

This chain uses TRBV5-8 with TRBJ1-1; 8 bases are a match to TRBD1. With V trimmed by 10 bases and J by 1 base, 6 bases remained unmatched. CDR1 is SGHTS, CDR2 YDEGEE, per germline. The CDR3 consists of 13 residues. CDR3 region: CARRDRPNTEAFF. CDR3 sequence (DNA): TGTGCCCGCCGGGACAGGCCGAACACTGAAGCTTTCTTT.

With regard to this clone: This may arise from a read error, as a much more abundant clone is one base away. This specimen includes other DNA sequences encoding the same CDR3. The chain combines TRBV6-6 with TRBJ1-1; D perhaps matches TRBD1 (6 bases). The germline V gene encodes CDR1 MNHNY and CDR2 SVGAGI (reference sequence). This CDR3 contains 14 residues. Here the CDR3 reads CASRGAAMNTEAFF. For the CDR3, the DNA is TGTGCGAGCAGGGGAGCGGCCATGAACACTGAAGCTTTCTTT.

A remark on this clone: This may stem from a read error, because a much larger clone lies one nucleotide away. This rearrangement joins TRBV28 to TRBJ1-1; no definite D call. V gave up 3 bases and J gave up 0 bases, with 5 bases separating them. The CDR3 has 13 amino acids. CDR1 is MDHEN and CDR2 is SYDVKM in the germline V gene. CDR3 residues: CASSFALNTEAFF. Written as DNA, the CDR3 is TGTGCCAGCAGTTTTGCCTTGAACACTGAAGCTTTCTTT.

To note about this clone: The sample has other DNA sequences that encode this CDR3 too. In nucleotides, the CDR3 is TGCGCCAGCAGCTTGGATGTCAACACTGAAGCTTTCTTT. This sequence encodes CASSLDVNTEAFF. The V gene is TRBV5-1, the J gene TRBJ1-1; no clear D gene. Trimming shortened V by 0 bases and J by 2 bases, and 5 bases separated the two germline ends. In germline, CDR1 is SGHRS, CDR2 YFSETQ. This CDR3 contains 13 residues.

This chain uses TRBV6-5 with TRBJ1-1; 10 bases fit TRBD1. Germline V gives CDR1 MNHEY, CDR2 SVGAGI. The CDR3 is 13 residues long. V lost 5 bases and J lost 7; bases outside the gene matches: 4. The chain's CDR3 is CASSKRTGGEAFF. CDR3 DNA sequence: TGTGCCAGCAGTAAAAGGACAGGGGGTGAAGCTTTCTTT.

This sequence joins TRBV7-3 and TRBJ2-3, with 8 bases lining up with TRBD2. The length of the CDR3 is 15 residues. Germline V CDR1 and CDR2: SGHTA, FQGTGA. Trimming removed 5 bases from V and 5 bases from J; junction bases left unmatched: 9. CDR3 protein: CASSAAHSGVDTQYF. As DNA, the CDR3 is TGTGCCAGCAGCGCGGCCCATAGCGGGGTAGATACGCAGTATTTT.